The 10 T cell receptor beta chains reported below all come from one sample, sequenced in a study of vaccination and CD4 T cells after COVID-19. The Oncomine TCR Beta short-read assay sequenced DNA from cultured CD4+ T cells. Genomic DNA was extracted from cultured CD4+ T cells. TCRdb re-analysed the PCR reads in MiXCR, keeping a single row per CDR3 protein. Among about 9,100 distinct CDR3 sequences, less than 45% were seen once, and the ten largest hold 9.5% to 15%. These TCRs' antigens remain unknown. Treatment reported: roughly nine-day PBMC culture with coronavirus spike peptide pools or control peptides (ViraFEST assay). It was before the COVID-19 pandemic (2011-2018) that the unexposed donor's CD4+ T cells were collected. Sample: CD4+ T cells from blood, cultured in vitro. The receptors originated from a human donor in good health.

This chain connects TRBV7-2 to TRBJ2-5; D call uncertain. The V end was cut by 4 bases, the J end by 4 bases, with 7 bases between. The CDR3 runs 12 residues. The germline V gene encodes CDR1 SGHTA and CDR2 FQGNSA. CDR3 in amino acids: CASSSYRETQYF. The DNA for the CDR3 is TGTGCCAGCAGCTCATACCGAGAGACCCAGTACTTC.

Written as DNA, the CDR3 is TGTGCCAGCAGTTTGTCAGGGGAATATGGCTACACCTTC. It yields the protein CASSLSGEYGYTF. The rearrangement joins TRBV28 to TRBJ1-2; D is possibly TRBD1 (6 bases). Looked up from germline, CDR1 is MDHEN and CDR2 is SYDVKM. The CDR3 consists of 13 residues. V was cut by 3 bases and J by 5 bases, with 10 bases left in between.

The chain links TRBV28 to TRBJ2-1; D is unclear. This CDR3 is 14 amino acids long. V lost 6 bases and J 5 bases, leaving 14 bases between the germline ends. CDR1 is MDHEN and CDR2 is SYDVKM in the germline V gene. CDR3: CASSPAPLDNEQFF. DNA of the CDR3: TGTGCCAGCAGCCCTGCCCCTTTGGACAATGAGCAGTTCTTC.

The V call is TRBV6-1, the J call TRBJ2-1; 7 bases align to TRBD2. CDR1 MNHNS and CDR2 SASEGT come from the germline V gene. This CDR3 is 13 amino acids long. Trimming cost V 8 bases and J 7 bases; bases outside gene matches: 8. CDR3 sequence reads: CASGGERGNEQFF. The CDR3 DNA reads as TGTGCCAGCGGGGGGGAGCGCGGGAATGAGCAGTTCTTC.

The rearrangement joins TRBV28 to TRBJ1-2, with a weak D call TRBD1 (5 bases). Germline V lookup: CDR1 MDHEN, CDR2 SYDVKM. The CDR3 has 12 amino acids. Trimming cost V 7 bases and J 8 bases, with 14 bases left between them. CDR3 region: CASTIQGGGYTF. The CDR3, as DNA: TGTGCCAGCACCATCCAGGGTGGGGGCTACACCTTC.

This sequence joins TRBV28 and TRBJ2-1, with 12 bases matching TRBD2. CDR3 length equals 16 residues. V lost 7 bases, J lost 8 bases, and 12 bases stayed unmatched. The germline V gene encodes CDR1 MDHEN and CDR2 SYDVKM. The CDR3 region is CASTPSLAGGLHEQFF. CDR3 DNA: TGTGCCAGCACTCCTAGCCTAGCGGGAGGGCTCCATGAGCAGTTCTTC.

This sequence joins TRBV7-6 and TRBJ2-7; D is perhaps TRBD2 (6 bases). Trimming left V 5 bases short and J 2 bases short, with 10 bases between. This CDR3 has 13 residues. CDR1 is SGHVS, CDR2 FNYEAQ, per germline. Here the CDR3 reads CASSRGLAYEQYF. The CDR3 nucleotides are TGTGCCAGCAGCCGGGGACTTGCCTACGAGCAGTACTTC. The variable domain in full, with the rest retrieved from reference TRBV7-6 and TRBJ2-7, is GAGVSQSPRYKVTKRGQDVALRCDPISGHVSLYWYRQALGQGPEFLTYFNYEAQQDKSGLPNDRFSAERPEGSISTLTIQRTEQRDSAMYRCASSRGLAYEQYFGPGTRLTVT.

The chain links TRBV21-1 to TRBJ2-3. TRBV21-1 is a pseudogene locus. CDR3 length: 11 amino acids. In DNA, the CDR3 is TGTGCCAGCAGCAAGCCAGATACGCAGTATTTT. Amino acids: CASSKPDTQYF.

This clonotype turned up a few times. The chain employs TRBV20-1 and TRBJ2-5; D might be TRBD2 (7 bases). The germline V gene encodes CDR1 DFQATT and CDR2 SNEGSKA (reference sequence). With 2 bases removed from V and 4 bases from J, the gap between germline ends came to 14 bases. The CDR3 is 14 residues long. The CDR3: CSARWGEGVETQYF. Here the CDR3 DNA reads TGCAGTGCTAGATGGGGGGAGGGGGTAGAGACCCAGTACTTC.

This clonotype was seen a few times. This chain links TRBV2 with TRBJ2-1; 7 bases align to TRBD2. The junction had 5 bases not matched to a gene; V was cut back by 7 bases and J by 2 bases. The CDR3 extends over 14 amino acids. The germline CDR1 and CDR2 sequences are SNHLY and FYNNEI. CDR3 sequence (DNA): TGTGCCAGCAAGCGGGACGTCCCCTACAATGAGCAGTTCTTC. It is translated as CASKRDVPYNEQFF.